One sample yielded the 23 T cell receptor beta chains listed below, sequenced in a study of blood T cell repertoires in COVID-19. Data came from immunoSEQ multiplex PCR; TCRdb stores just in-frame clones and leaves some out. Of about 89,000 clones in the sample, about four fifths were seen once. Sequences were obtained from peripheral blood. The receptors come from a man aged 70 or older with COVID-19, enrolled during active disease.

The chain couples TRBV7-9 to TRBJ1-4; 8 bases map to TRBD1. Germline loops: CDR1 SEHNR, CDR2 FQNEAQ (reference sequence). V was clipped by 0 bases and J by 6 bases; unmatched bases: 3. This CDR3 is 15 amino acids long. The CDR3 reads CASSLAQGAYEKLFF. Written as DNA, the CDR3 is TGTGCCAGCAGCTTAGCTCAGGGGGCTTATGAAAAACTGTTTTTT.

The chain links TRBV9 to TRBJ2-1; 11 nucleotides agree with TRBD2. The V gene end was trimmed by 4 bases and the J gene end by 5 bases; junction bases not matched to a gene: 5. The CDR3 consists of 15 residues. Germline V CDR1 and CDR2: SGDLS, YYNGEE. The CDR3 protein is CASSFGLAGHNEQFF. The CDR3 coding sequence is TGTGCCAGCAGCTTTGGACTAGCGGGTCACAATGAGCAGTTCTTC. Full variable domain (remainder filled in from reference TRBV9 and TRBJ2-1): DSGVTQTPKHLITATGQRVTLRCSPRSGDLSVYWYQQSLDQGLQFLIQYYNGEERAKGNILERFSAQQFPDLHSELNLSSLELGDSALYFCASSFGLAGHNEQFFGPGTRLTVL.

The V call is TRBV10-3, the J call TRBJ1-2, with 7 bases aligning to TRBD1. The CDR3 is made up of 15 amino acids. The germline V gene encodes CDR1 ENHRY and CDR2 SYGVKD. With 6 bases clipped from V and 4 bases from J, the junction kept 11 bases outside the gene matches. The CDR3 reads CAIREGGTAGYGYTF. For the CDR3, the DNA is TGTGCCATCAGGGAAGGGGGGACAGCGGGCTATGGCTACACCTTC.

The V gene is TRBV11-2, the J gene TRBJ1-5; 10 nucleotides line up with TRBD1. J gave up 5 bases and V 6 bases, and 7 bases lay outside the gene matches. Germline assignment: CDR1 SGHAT and CDR2 FQNNGV. The CDR3 runs to 15 residues. The CDR3 nucleotides are TGTGCCAGCAGTGCCGGGACAGGGGAGGATCAGCCCCAGCATTTT. Encoded protein: CASSAGTGEDQPQHF.

The V gene is TRBV7-2, the J gene TRBJ1-3; TRBD1 is a possible D gene (6 bases). The V and J ends lost 3 bases and 2 bases respectively, with 17 bases between them. The CDR3 runs to 17 residues. CDR1 and CDR2 from the germline V gene are SGHTA and FQGNSA. The CDR3: CASSFQFTTGPGNTIYF. The CDR3 nucleotides are TGTGCCAGCAGCTTTCAATTTACTACAGGGCCTGGAAACACCATATATTTT.

The gene calls are TRBV18 and TRBJ1-3; D perhaps matches TRBD1 (6 bases). Germline assignment: CDR1 KGHSH and CDR2 LQKENI. V lost 4 bases and J 1 base, leaving 17 bases between the germline ends. The CDR3 has 17 amino acids. DNA of the CDR3: TGTGCCAGCTCACGGACAGCCGACTCCCTTTCTGGAAACACCATATATTTT. It encodes CASSRTADSLSGNTIYF.

The chain couples TRBV5-6 to TRBJ2-7; the match to TRBD2 covers 7 bases. V dropped 1 base and J dropped 2; count of bases not matched to a gene: 0. From germline, CDR1 is SGHDT and CDR2 YYEEEE. The length of the CDR3 is 13 residues. DNA for the CDR3: TGTGCCAGCAGCTTGCGGGGGGCCTACGAGCAGTACTTC. It specifies CASSLRGAYEQYF.

This chain links TRBV2 with TRBJ1-5; unclear D gene. Germline V CDR1 and CDR2: SNHLY, FYNNEI. The CDR3 is 13 amino acids. The V and J ends lost 4 bases and 7 bases respectively, with 11 bases between them. CDR3 protein: CASSGYSFQPQHF. Here the CDR3 DNA reads TGTGCCAGCAGTGGATACAGCTTCCAGCCCCAGCATTTT.

This CDR3 reads CASSLEGIAGRSISYEQYF. The CDR3 DNA reads as TGTGCCAGCAGCTTAGAAGGCATAGCGGGTAGGTCTATTTCCTACGAGCAGTACTTC. The rearrangement links TRBV7-2 to TRBJ2-7, with 7 bases that match TRBD2. In germline, CDR1 is SGHTA, CDR2 FQGNSA. The V segment lost 1 base and the J segment 1 base; nucleotides outside the gene matches: 16. The CDR3 has 19 residues.

V is TRBV3-1 (or the pseudogene TRBV3-2) and J is TRBJ1-4, with 7 bases identical to TRBD1. Per the germline V gene, CDR1 is LGHDT and CDR2 is YNNKEL (reference sequence). After removal of 0 bases from V and 5 bases from J, the junction contained 9 bases not matched to a gene. CDR3 length equals 17 residues. The DNA for the CDR3 is TGTGCCAGCAGCCAAGACTATGGGACAGACTCGAATGAAAAACTGTTTTTT. This codes for CASSQDYGTDSNEKLFF.

The rearrangement uses TRBV6-5 and TRBJ1-5; unclear D gene. Germline CDR1 is MNHEY and CDR2 is SVGAGI. The CDR3 sequence is 13 residues long. Trimming removed 4 bases at V and 8 bases at J, with 12 bases between. CDR3 in DNA: TGTGCCAGCAGTTTCACTCGACGGGAGCCCCAGCATTTT. It yields the protein CASSFTRREPQHF.

This clone turned up a few times. The rearrangement joins TRBV6-5 to TRBJ2-3; 12 bases are shared with TRBD2. The CDR3 is 14 amino acids. The V gene's germline CDR1 is MNHEY and CDR2 SVGAGI. V lost 2 bases, J lost 11 bases, and 5 bases stayed unmatched. CDR3 nucleotide sequence: TGTGCCAGCAGTTACGGACTAGCGGGGAGTCGGCAGTATTTT. Protein product: CASSYGLAGSRQYF.

This chain links TRBV6-1 with TRBJ2-1; 7 bases map to TRBD1. The CDR3 spans 12 residues. The junction had 3 bases not matched to a gene; V was cut back by 1 base and J by 12 bases. Germline CDR1 MNHNS, CDR2 SASEGT. CDR3 loop: CASSEGRGLQFF. The CDR3 DNA follows: TGTGCCAGCAGTGAAGGCAGGGGGTTGCAGTTCTTC.

The V call is TRBV27, the J call TRBJ1-1; D is unclear. The CDR3 spans 14 residues. V dropped 2 bases and J dropped 2 bases, with 9 bases sitting between them. Germline values: CDR1 MNHEY, CDR2 SMNVEV (reference sequence). CDR3 sequence: CASSLHGYNTEAFF. CDR3 coding DNA: TGTGCCAGCAGTTTACACGGTTACAACACTGAAGCTTTCTTT.

The DNA for the CDR3 is TGTGCCATCAGTGAGTCTCCAAACACAGATACGCAGTATTTT. Its protein is CAISESPNTDTQYF. The chain uses TRBV10-3 and TRBJ2-3; no clear D. CDR3 size: 14 residues. CDR1 and CDR2 (germline): ENHRY, SYGVKD. V was shortened by 0 bases and J by 2 bases, with 6 bases between the two germline ends.

The chain recombines TRBV6-5 with TRBJ2-7; 7 positions agree with TRBD2. The trim removed 6 bases at V and 5 bases at J, leaving 13 bases unmatched. CDR3 length: 15 amino acids. CDR1 MNHEY and CDR2 SVGAGI come from the germline V gene. CDR3 protein: CASSPGGSPPHEQYF. The CDR3 nucleotides are TGTGCCAGCAGCCCCGGCGGGAGCCCCCCTCACGAGCAGTACTTC.

The chain has TRBV4-3 and TRBJ2-1; 10 nucleotides agree with TRBD2. The CDR3 consists of 14 residues. The germline V gene has CDR1 LGHNA and CDR2 YSLEER. V dropped 2 bases and J dropped 8; count of bases not matched to a gene: 3. CDR3 nucleotides: TGCGCCAGCAGCCAACTGACTAGCGGGCATGAGCAGTTCTTC. Translating gives CASSQLTSGHEQFF.

This clone was recorded many times. The chain joins TRBV4-3 to TRBJ1-4, with D hard to call. This CDR3 is built from 14 residues. Trimming left V 6 bases short and J 6 bases short, with 14 bases between. CDR1 is LGHNA, CDR2 YSLEER, per germline. CDR3 amino acids: CASSQEGGDEKLFF. CDR3 DNA sequence: TGCGCCAGCAGTCAGGAGGGCGGGGATGAAAAACTGTTTTTT.

V is TRBV6-5 and J is TRBJ2-5, with TRBD2 matching over 7 bases. Germline values: CDR1 MNHEY, CDR2 SVGAGI. The CDR3 contains 13 residues. V was pared by 5 bases and J by 3 bases, with 3 bases of the junction left unmatched. The CDR3 coding sequence is TGTGCCAGCAGTAGGACTAGAAAAGAGACCCAGTACTTC. This gives the protein CASSRTRKETQYF.

This clone was counted between two and nine times. V and J are TRBV4-3 and TRBJ1-2, with 9 positions matching TRBD1. J was trimmed by 7 bases and V by 0 bases; bases with no gene match: 9. The germline V gene has CDR1 LGHNA and CDR2 YSLEER. The CDR3 sequence is 16 residues long. The CDR3 is CASSQEGNRGRFGYTF. The CDR3 coding sequence is TGCGCCAGCAGCCAAGAGGGTAACAGGGGGCGTTTTGGCTACACCTTC.

This clone was observed once. The gene calls are TRBV19 and TRBJ2-1, with D possibly matching TRBD2 (6 bases). The CDR3 covers 15 residues. V was pared by 5 bases and J by 4 bases, with 15 bases between. The germline V gene has CDR1 LNHDA and CDR2 SQIVND (reference sequence). The CDR3 sequence: CASSVTSSQYNEQFF. The CDR3 region has the DNA TGTGCCAGTAGTGTTACTAGCAGCCAGTACAATGAGCAGTTCTTC.

This clone showed up many times. The chain combines TRBV10-2 with TRBJ2-7; 8 bases line up with TRBD2. The CDR3 length is 15 residues. V gave up 5 bases and J gave up 3 bases; unmatched junction bases: 9. Germline CDR1 WSHSY, CDR2 SAAADI. This chain's CDR3 is CASSPLGGELYEQYF. The CDR3 DNA reads TGCGCCAGCAGTCCCCTCGGGGGGGAGCTCTACGAGCAGTACTTC.

The chain carries TRBV5-1 and TRBJ2-7, with 9 bases matching TRBD1. The germline V gene has CDR1 SGHRS and CDR2 YFSETQ. This CDR3 is 13 amino acids long. V was clipped by 4 bases and J by 4 bases; unmatched bases: 3. The DNA of the CDR3 is TGCGCCAGCAGCCTGGACAGGGGTTACGAGCAGTACTTC. Its protein is CASSLDRGYEQYF.